Listed here are 11 T cell receptor beta chains from one sample, sequenced in a study of OX40 agonist ivuxolimab in advanced cancers. Sequencing was performed with immunoSEQ multiplex PCR; in TCRdb, only in-frame clones are kept and a portion is missing. The sample has about 50,000 clones, 84% seen once; the top ten hold 0.95% to 1.5%. This sample comprised CD4+ or CD8+ T cells sorted from blood, obtained in a trial of the OX40 agonist ivuxolimab. These receptors were collected from an adult with an advanced solid tumor such as melanoma, head and neck, liver or kidney cancer.

This rearrangement joins TRBV6-5 to TRBJ1-4; no clear D. The CDR3 runs 15 residues. Germline values: CDR1 MNHEY, CDR2 SVGAGI. Deletions cut 6 bases from V and 9 bases from J, with 20 bases between. The CDR3 DNA reads TGTGCCAGCAGCCAAACGACGGCTTTTCAGAAAAAACTGTTTTTT. It yields the protein CASSQTTAFQKKLFF.

The rearrangement links TRBV28 to TRBJ1-5; 7 nucleotides line up with TRBD1. J was trimmed by 11 bases and V by 10 bases; bases with no gene match: 23. This CDR3 is 16 amino acids long. Germline lookup yields CDR1 MDHEN and CDR2 SYDVKM. The CDR3 coding sequence is TGTGCCACCCAGACACACGCAGGGGGTGCCTTAATATCCCAGCATTTT. Protein: CATQTHAGGALISQHF.

The genes are TRBV5-8 and TRBJ2-5, with no clear D. Per the germline V gene, CDR1 is SGHTS and CDR2 is YDEGEE. V was clipped by 4 bases and J by 4 bases, with 14 bases between them. The CDR3 runs to 14 residues. CDR3 bases: TGTGCCAGCAGCCCCCCCTGGGGTCGAGAGACCCAGTACTTC. Translating it yields CASSPPWGRETQYF.

CDR3: CASSAYRGLGGYTF. As DNA, the CDR3 is TGTGCCAGCAGCGCCTACAGGGGGCTCGGGGGCTACACCTTC. V usage is TRBV9 and J usage is TRBJ1-2; 9 nucleotides match TRBD1. Per the germline V gene, CDR1 is SGDLS and CDR2 is YYNGEE. The CDR3 totals 14 residues. Trimming took 3 bases from V and 8 from J; bases not matched to a gene: 8.

The gene calls are TRBV28 and TRBJ1-2, with 8 bases identical to TRBD1. The germline V gene encodes CDR1 MDHEN and CDR2 SYDVKM. The CDR3 covers 14 residues. V shed 5 bases and J 6 bases; nucleotides not matched to a gene: 8. The CDR3 sequence is CASSPSTGENGYTF. The CDR3 nucleotides are TGTGCCAGCAGTCCCTCGACAGGGGAGAATGGCTACACCTTC.

The chain carries TRBV5-4 and TRBJ1-6, with D possibly being TRBD1 (6 bases). The CDR3 covers 14 residues. Germline CDR1 and CDR2: SGHNT and YYREEE (reference sequence). V dropped 4 bases and J dropped 9 bases, with 14 bases sitting between them. The chain's CDR3 is CASSLWGAASPLHF. The CDR3 nucleotides read TGTGCCAGCAGCCTGTGGGGGGCTGCTTCACCCCTCCACTTT.

The V and J genes are TRBV11-2 and TRBJ2-1, with 9 bases aligning to TRBD1. The length of the CDR3 is 18 residues. V gave up 2 bases and J gave up 6 bases; unmatched junction bases: 14. CDR1 SGHAT and CDR2 FQNNGV come from the germline V gene. CDR3 residues: CASSLFLGDRVRLNEQFF. Written as DNA, the CDR3 is TGTGCCAGCAGCTTATTCTTAGGGGACAGGGTACGCCTCAATGAGCAGTTCTTC.

This sequence joins TRBV15 and TRBJ2-1, with TRBD2 matching over 10 bases. The CDR3 has 16 residues. V trimming: 5 bases; J trimming: 5 bases; junction bases outside the gene matches: 9. Germline V gene lookup returns CDR1 LNHNV and CDR2 YYDKDF (reference sequence). This CDR3 reads CATSGPGLATNNEQFF. Here the CDR3 DNA reads TGTGCCACCAGCGGTCCGGGACTAGCGACGAACAATGAGCAGTTCTTC.

This chain uses TRBV10-1 with TRBJ2-5; 9 positions match TRBD1. The V segment lost 3 bases and the J segment 6 bases; nucleotides outside the gene matches: 5. Germline assignment: CDR1 WNHNN and CDR2 SYGVQD (reference sequence). The CDR3 is 14 amino acids. CDR3 loop: CASSDNRGLKTQYF. For the CDR3, the DNA is TGCGCCAGCAGTGATAACAGGGGGCTAAAGACCCAGTACTTC.

This sequence joins TRBV2 and TRBJ2-5, with D unresolved. CDR1 is SNHLY and CDR2 is FYNNEI in the germline V gene. V was trimmed by 4 bases and J by 2 bases, leaving 20 bases between them. CDR3 size: 17 residues. The CDR3 bases are TGTGCCAGCAGTGTTGCCCCTACACAACCCCTTCAAGAGACCCAGTACTTC. Amino acid sequence: CASSVAPTQPLQETQYF.

The genes are TRBV15 and TRBJ1-4, with TRBD1 identical over 7 bases. In germline, CDR1 is LNHNV, CDR2 YYDKDF (reference sequence). The CDR3 totals 13 residues. Trimming removed 6 bases from V and 3 bases from J; junction bases left unmatched: 1. The CDR3 DNA follows: TGTGCCACCAGGACAGGGCCTAATGAAAAACTGTTTTTT. The encoded protein is CATRTGPNEKLFF.